This record covers a single T cell receptor (beta chain). The germline V and J ends were trimmed by 3 bases and 5 bases, with 5 bases remaining between them. The CDR3 sequence is 11 residues long. Germline CDR1 ENHRY, CDR2 SYGVKD. This record belongs to a study of control samples from healthy donors and cancer patients. Produced via immunoSEQ multiplex PCR; TCRdb's table is partial and in-frame only. The sample records 100,000 to 150,000 clones, around 92% being singletons. The rearrangement links TRBV10-3 to TRBJ2-7, with D uncertain. The clonotype was recovered from a man older than 75 with head and neck cancer. The sequencing sample was made of PBMCs. The CDR3 bases are TGTGCCATCAGTGACCGACACGAGCAGTACTTC. Translated: CAISDRHEQYF.